Shown below are 3 T cell receptor beta chains from a single sample sequenced in a study of blood T cells in healthy people across ages. Using a J-beta primer mix together with a sample-barcoded 5' primer, a second PCR was run for about 7 to 12 cycles. TCRdb itself ran the 5' RACE reads through MiXCR, one entry per CDR3 protein. The sample includes about 730,000 distinct CDR3 sequences, 40% to 45% of them seen just once. The sequenced sample consisted of blood. Source of these receptors: a woman between 55 and 75 years old in good health.

Turning to this clonotype: This may stem from a read error, because a much larger clone lies one nucleotide away. This rearrangement joins TRBV10-3 to TRBJ2-4; a possible D gene is TRBD1 (6 bases). The J call could be wrong; TRBJ2-7 is a better fit for the DNA end. The CDR3 has 13 residues. Germline V gene data show CDR1 as ENHRY and CDR2 as SYGVKD. In DNA form, the CDR3 reads TGTGCCATCGGACAGAGAGGCGTGGACGAGCAGTACTTC. Its protein product is CAIGQRGVDEQYF.

The rearrangement joins TRBV29-1 to TRBJ2-1, with TRBD2 matching over 8 bases. J lost 13 bases, V lost 7 bases, and 12 bases had no gene match. This CDR3 region has 12 residues. Germline V gene lookup returns CDR1 SQVTM and CDR2 ANQGSEA. The CDR3 loop reads CSARSGGETQFF. The CDR3 DNA reads as TGCAGCGCCCGGTCGGGGGGGGAGACCCAGTTCTTC.

This clonotype was found a few times. The rearrangement uses TRBV12-3 or TRBV12-4 and TRBJ2-3; D is possibly TRBD2 (6 bases). This CDR3 has 13 amino acids. Trimming pared 6 bases from V and 4 bases from J, leaving 11 bases between. Written as DNA, the CDR3 is TGTGCCAGCAGAGGAGCGGGCCCAGATACGCAGTATTTT. Amino acid sequence: CASRGAGPDTQYF.